This T cell receptor (beta chain) was documented in a study of beta chain features in type 1 diabetes. Study-wide results and limits: A greater similarity of naive, central memory and Treg TCRB repertoires was seen among patients than among healthy donors. Any role of HLA type in TCRB rearrangement remained unresolved here. In every one of the four CD4+ subsets, TCRB CDR3s were moderately but significantly shorter in Type 1 diabetes patients. VDJ junctions from type 1 diabetes patients carried fewer insertions and larger deletions.

Reverse transcription of all isolated RNA meant that expressed TCRB transcripts were sequenced. The data were produced by immunoSEQ multiplex PCR, yet TCRdb's version contains in-frame clones alone and is incomplete. The sample comprises about 340,000 clones, about a tenth of which are singletons, and less than 1.2% rests with the top ten. Remarks on this clone: The antigen is unknown.

This receptor was taken from a man aged 25 to 40 with type 1 diabetes. The sample was central memory CD4+ T cells from blood.

The CDR3 reads CASSLVRENYGYTF. CDR3 nucleotide sequence: TGTGCCAGCAGCTTAGTAAGGGAAAACTATGGCTACACCTTC. The chain links TRBV7-2 to TRBJ1-2; no firm D call. V gave up 1 base and J gave up 2 bases, with 8 bases separating them. In germline, CDR1 is SGHTA, CDR2 FQGNSA. The CDR3 sequence is 14 residues long.